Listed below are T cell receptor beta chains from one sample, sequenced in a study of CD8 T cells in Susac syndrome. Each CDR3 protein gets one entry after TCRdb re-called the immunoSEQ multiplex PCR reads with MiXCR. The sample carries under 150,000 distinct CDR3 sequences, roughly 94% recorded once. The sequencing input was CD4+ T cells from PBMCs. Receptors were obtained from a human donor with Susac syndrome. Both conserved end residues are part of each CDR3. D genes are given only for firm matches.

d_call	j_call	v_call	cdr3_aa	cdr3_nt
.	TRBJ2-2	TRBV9	CASNYNPNTGELFF	TGTGCCAGCAACTATAACCCGAACACCGGGGAGCTGTTTTTT
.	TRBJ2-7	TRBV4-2	CASSQDRGTTYEQYF	TGTGCCAGCAGCCAAGATCGTGGCACTACCTACGAGCAGTACTTC
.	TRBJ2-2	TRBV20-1	CSARHPNTGELFF	TGCAGTGCTAGACACCCGAACACCGGGGAGCTGTTTTTT
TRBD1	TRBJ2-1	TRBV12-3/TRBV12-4	CASSRGTGGYNEQFF	TGTGCCAGCAGTCGGGGGACAGGGGGATACAATGAGCAGTTCTTC
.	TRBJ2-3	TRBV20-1	CSAAGEGDTQYF	TGCAGTGCGGCAGGGGAGGGGGATACGCAGTATTTT
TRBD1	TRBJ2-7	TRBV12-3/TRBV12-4	CASSLFSGTGSSQQYF	TGTGCCAGCAGTTTATTCTCCGGGACAGGGAGTTCCCAGCAGTACTTC
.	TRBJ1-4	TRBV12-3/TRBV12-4	CASRGWTTNEKLFF	TGTGCCAGCCGGGGGTGGACTACTAATGAAAAACTGTTTTTT
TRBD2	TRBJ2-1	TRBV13	CASSRIGLAGYNEQFF	TGTGCCAGCAGCCGTATTGGACTAGCGGGATACAATGAGCAGTTCTTC
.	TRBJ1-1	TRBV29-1	CSHLEGGRNTEAFF	TGCAGCCACTTGGAAGGGGGTCGAAACACTGAAGCTTTCTTT
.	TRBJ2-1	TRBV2	CASSDRYNEQFF	TGTGCCAGCAGTGACAGGTACAATGAGCAGTTCTTC
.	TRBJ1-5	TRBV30	CAWSLSQRSNQPQHF	TGTGCCTGGAGTCTATCACAGAGGAGCAATCAGCCCCAGCATTTT
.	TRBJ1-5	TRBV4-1	CASSQVGARDSNQPQHF	TGCGCCAGCAGCCAAGTGGGGGCCAGGGATAGCAATCAGCCCCAGCATTTT
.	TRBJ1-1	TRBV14	CASSQGAFFDTEAFF	TGTGCCAGCAGCCAAGGTGCTTTTTTCGACACTGAAGCTTTCTTT
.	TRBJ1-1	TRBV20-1	CSARGGQNTEAFF	TGCAGTGCTAGGGGTGGGCAGAACACTGAAGCTTTCTTT